The 15 T cell receptor beta chains presented below share a single source sample, sequenced in a study of blood T cells in healthy people across ages. With a J-beta primer mix and a sample-barcoded 5' primer, a second PCR ran about 7 to 12 cycles. Each CDR3 protein gets one entry after TCRdb re-called the 5' RACE reads with MiXCR. The sample includes 1.4 million to 1.5 million distinct CDR3 sequences, approximately 40% seen only once; the top ten take 7.9%. Sequenced input: blood. The receptors were sampled from a woman aged 18-29 years in good health.

V and J are TRBV6-5 and TRBJ1-4, with 7 positions matching TRBD1. Germline CDR1 and CDR2: MNHEY and SVGAGI. V trimming: 5 bases; J trimming: 10 bases; junction bases outside the gene matches: 4. The CDR3 totals 12 residues. The CDR3 DNA reads as TGTGCCAGCAGTACACAGGGGAGAAAACTGTTTTTT. Translated, it gives CASSTQGRKLFF.

The chain is built from TRBV3-1 and TRBJ2-7; 15 nucleotides match TRBD2. Germline CDR1 and CDR2: LGHDT and YNNKEL (reference sequence). V was pared by 1 base and J by 4 bases, with 14 bases of the junction left unmatched. The CDR3 is 20 amino acids. CDR3 in amino acids: CASSQAPVGPGLAGGYEQYF. The CDR3 nucleotides read TGTGCCAGCAGCCAAGCCCCCGTCGGACCGGGACTAGCGGGAGGTTACGAGCAGTACTTC.

This clonotype was seen a handful of times. The chain recombines TRBV7-9 with TRBJ2-7; D is unresolved. From germline, CDR1 is SEHNR and CDR2 FQNEAQ (reference sequence). V was pared by 4 bases and J by 9 bases, with 13 bases between. The length of the CDR3 is 12 residues. The CDR3, as DNA: TGTGCCAGCAGCTCGGATCGCCCTTGGCAGTACTTC. Translation: CASSSDRPWQYF.

The genes are TRBV12-3 or TRBV12-4 and TRBJ2-1; 10 positions agree with TRBD2. CDR3 length equals 13 residues. J gave up 15 bases and V 5 bases, and 10 bases lay outside the gene matches. The CDR3 protein is CASSGLSGGLVFF. The CDR3 nucleotides read TGTGCCAGCAGTGGACTTAGCGGGGGGCTGGTGTTCTTC.

This clonotype was seen a few times. The chain combines TRBV11-2 with TRBJ2-5; TRBD2 matches at 8 bases. Matching the DNA end better, TRBJ2-7 makes the J call doubtful. CDR1 is SGHAT, CDR2 FQNNGV, per germline. The CDR3 extends over 16 amino acids. CDR3 sequence: CASSSTPGLVIYEQYF. CDR3 nucleotide sequence: TGTGCCAGCAGCTCGACCCCGGGACTAGTCATCTACGAGCAGTACTTC.

The table lists this clonotype with many counts. This chain connects TRBV4-1 to TRBJ2-7; D unresolved. The CDR3 has 15 residues. Germline V CDR1 and CDR2: MGHRA, YSYEKL. V shed 1 base and J shed 2 bases, with 12 bases lying between them. In DNA form, the CDR3 reads TGCGCCAGCAGCCAAGGGGGAAAATTAGCCTACGAGCAGTACTTC. It codes for CASSQGGKLAYEQYF.

This clonotype has only a few counts. The chain carries TRBV14 and TRBJ1-1, with 7 bases aligning to TRBD1. V was clipped by 4 bases and J by 5 bases; unmatched bases: 7. The CDR3 has 14 residues. The germline V gene has CDR1 SGHDN and CDR2 FVKESK. As DNA, the CDR3 is TGTGCCAGCAGCCCCACAGGGGTATGGACTGAAGCTTTCTTT. It specifies CASSPTGVWTEAFF.

The rearrangement links TRBV28 to TRBJ2-7; 11 bases are a match to TRBD1. The CDR3 has 16 residues. CDR1 and CDR2 (germline): MDHEN, SYDVKM. J lost 0 bases, V lost 5 bases, and 6 bases had no gene match. For the CDR3, the DNA is TGTGCCAGCAGTGCCGGGACAGGGGGGATCTCCTACGAGCAGTACTTC. Translation: CASSAGTGGISYEQYF.

The J gene is TRBJ1-2, the V gene TRBV18, with D perhaps matching TRBD1 (5 bases). The CDR3 length is 15 residues. The germline V gene encodes CDR1 KGHSH and CDR2 LQKENI. Trimming took 2 bases from V and 4 from J, leaving 14 bases between them. The CDR3 nucleotides read TGTGCCAGCTCACCAATCACGCAGGGAATCTATGGCTACACCTTC. It encodes CASSPITQGIYGYTF.

This clonotype came up a few times. The rearrangement uses TRBV5-5 and TRBJ2-5; 8 bases are a match to TRBD1. V was clipped by 3 bases and J by 2 bases; unmatched bases: 18. There are 19 residues in the CDR3. From germline, CDR1 is SGHKS and CDR2 YYEKEE (reference sequence). The CDR3 region is CASSWGRGTGYSLQETQYF. DNA for the CDR3: TGTGCCAGCAGCTGGGGCCGGGGGACAGGTTATAGTCTTCAAGAGACCCAGTACTTC.

This chain connects TRBV28 to TRBJ2-2; perhaps D is TRBD1 or TRBD2 (5 bases each). The CDR3 has 16 amino acids. V was cut by 3 bases and J by 1 base, with 12 bases left in between. Germline V gives CDR1 MDHEN, CDR2 SYDVKM. CDR3 protein: CASSLGTPLNTGELFF. The CDR3 bases are TGTGCCAGCAGTTTGGGGACCCCATTGAACACCGGGGAGCTGTTTTTT.

Note on this clonotype: One base away lies a much larger clone, so this may be a sequencing read error. The gene calls are TRBV7-2 and TRBJ2-7; TRBD1 aligns across 7 bases. V trimming: 5 bases; J trimming: 3 bases; junction bases outside the gene matches: 4. Germline values: CDR1 SGHTA, CDR2 FQGNSA. CDR3 length equals 13 residues. CDR3 amino acids: CTSSHRQGYEQYF. For the CDR3, the DNA is TGTACCAGCAGCCATCGACAGGGCTACGAGCAGTACTTC. Full variable domain (rest looked up from reference TRBV7-2 and TRBJ2-7): GAGVSQSPSNKVTEKGKDVELRCDPISGHTALYWYRQSLGQGLEFLIYFQGNSAPDKSGLPSDRFSAERTGGSVSTLTIQRTQQEDSAVYLCTSSHRQGYEQYFGPGTRLTVT.

This clonotype was counted a few times. The chain carries TRBV6-5 and TRBJ2-6; 8 nucleotides line up with TRBD1. The CDR3 is 17 residues long. J gave up 0 bases and V 4 bases, and 5 bases lay outside the gene matches. Germline V gene sequence: CDR1 MNHEY, CDR2 SVGAGI. The CDR3 nucleotides read TGTGCCAGCAGTTTTGCAGGGGGCTCCTCTGGGGCCAACGTCCTGACTTTC. This translates into CASSFAGGSSGANVLTF.

V usage is TRBV3-1 and J usage is TRBJ1-5; D not resolved. The germline V gene encodes CDR1 LGHDT and CDR2 YNNKEL (reference sequence). V was cut by 4 bases and J by 11 bases, with 12 bases left in between. The CDR3 runs 12 residues. The DNA for the CDR3 is TGTGCCAGCAGCCGGTCGGAGTGGACCCAGCATTTT. As protein: CASSRSEWTQHF.

This clonotype has ten or more counts. The V gene is TRBV10-3, the J gene TRBJ2-3; D not certain. The germline V gene has CDR1 ENHRY and CDR2 SYGVKD. This CDR3 is built from 14 residues. V was shortened by 0 bases and J by 2 bases, with 6 bases between the two germline ends. The CDR3 DNA sequence: TGTGCCATCAGTGAGTCGATCGTCACAGATACGCAGTATTTT. This codes for CAISESIVTDTQYF.